The text below deals with one T cell receptor (beta chain). The source of the sample is a study of blood T cell repertoires in COVID-19. Study-level information: Samples of COVID-19 (acute and convalescent) were obtained from the United States, Italy and Spain. T cells, B-cell-depleted T cells, or PBMCs supplied cDNA or gDNA.

Under the authors' procedure: The assay estimated nucleated cells by amplifying reference gene primers. Assay: immunoSEQ multiplex PCR; the TCRdb copy retains only in-frame clones and omits some. That table supplies the V and J calls and clone size; D and trimming were determined from the DNA. The profile shows roughly 250,000 clones, roughly 84% of them singletons. Trimming removed 0 bases from V and 6 bases from J, with 12 bases in between. The germline gives CDR1 SEHNR, CDR2 FQNEAQ (reference sequence). CDR3 size: 14 residues. Input material: peripheral blood. This clonotype was sampled from a human donor in a cohort sampled during active COVID-19. The genes are TRBV7-9 and TRBJ2-7; D is ambiguous. CDR3 DNA sequence: TGTGCCAGCAGCTTAGCCTGGGCCAACAGCGAGCAGTACTTC. It codes for CASSLAWANSEQYF.